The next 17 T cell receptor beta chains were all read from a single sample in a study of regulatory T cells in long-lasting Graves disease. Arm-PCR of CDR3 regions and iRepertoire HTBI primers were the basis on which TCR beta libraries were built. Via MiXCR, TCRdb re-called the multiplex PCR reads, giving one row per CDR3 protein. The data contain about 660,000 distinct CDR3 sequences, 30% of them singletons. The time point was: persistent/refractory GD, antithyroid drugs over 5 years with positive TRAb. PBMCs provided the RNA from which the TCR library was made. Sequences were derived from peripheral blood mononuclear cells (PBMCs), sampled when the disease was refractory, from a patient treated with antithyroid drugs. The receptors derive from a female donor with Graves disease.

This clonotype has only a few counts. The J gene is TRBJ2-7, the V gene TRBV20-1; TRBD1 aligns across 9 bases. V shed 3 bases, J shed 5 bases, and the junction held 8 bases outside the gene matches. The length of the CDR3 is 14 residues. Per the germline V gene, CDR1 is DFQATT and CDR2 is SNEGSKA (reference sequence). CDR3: CSARDRGPRNEQYF. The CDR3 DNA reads TGCAGTGCTAGGGACAGGGGACCCCGGAACGAGCAGTACTTC.

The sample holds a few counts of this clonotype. The CDR3 reads CASSEGGQGADEQYF. The CDR3 DNA reads TGTGCCAGCAGTGAAGGGGGACAGGGGGCGGATGAGCAGTACTTC. V and J are TRBV2 and TRBJ2-7; 12 bases map to TRBD1. J lost 7 bases, V lost 1 base, and 5 bases had no gene match. Germline V lookup: CDR1 SNHLY, CDR2 FYNNEI. This CDR3 has 15 amino acids.

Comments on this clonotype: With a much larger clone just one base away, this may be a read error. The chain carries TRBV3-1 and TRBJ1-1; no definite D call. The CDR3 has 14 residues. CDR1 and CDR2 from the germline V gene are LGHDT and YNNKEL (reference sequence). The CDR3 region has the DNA TGTACCAGCAGCCAAGAACAATTGAACACTGAAGCTTTCTTT. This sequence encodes CTSSQEQLNTEAFF.

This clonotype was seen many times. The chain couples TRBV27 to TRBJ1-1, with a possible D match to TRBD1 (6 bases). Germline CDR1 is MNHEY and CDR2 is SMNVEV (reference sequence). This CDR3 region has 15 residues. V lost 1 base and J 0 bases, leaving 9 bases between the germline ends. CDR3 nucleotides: TGTGCCAGCAGTTTATTCAGGGGAGTGAACACTGAAGCTTTCTTT. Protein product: CASSLFRGVNTEAFF.

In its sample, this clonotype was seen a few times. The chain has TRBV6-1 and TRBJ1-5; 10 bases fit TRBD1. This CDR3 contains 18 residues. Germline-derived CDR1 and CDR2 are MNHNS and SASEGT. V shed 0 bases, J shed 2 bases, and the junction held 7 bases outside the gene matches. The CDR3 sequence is CASSEAGTGVGRNQPQHF. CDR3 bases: TGTGCCAGCAGTGAAGCTGGGACAGGGGTGGGTCGCAATCAGCCCCAGCATTTT.

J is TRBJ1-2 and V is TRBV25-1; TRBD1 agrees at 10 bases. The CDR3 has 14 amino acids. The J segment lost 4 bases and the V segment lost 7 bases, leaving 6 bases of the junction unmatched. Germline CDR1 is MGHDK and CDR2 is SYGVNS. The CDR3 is CASNGQGVFYGYTF. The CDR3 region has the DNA TGTGCCAGCAATGGACAGGGGGTTTTCTATGGCTACACCTTC.

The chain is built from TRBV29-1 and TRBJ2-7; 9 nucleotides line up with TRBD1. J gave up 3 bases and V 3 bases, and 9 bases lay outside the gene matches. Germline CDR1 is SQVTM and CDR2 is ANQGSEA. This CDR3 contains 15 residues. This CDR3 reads CSVENDRGGVYEQYF. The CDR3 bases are TGCAGCGTTGAGAACGACAGGGGGGGAGTCTACGAGCAGTACTTC.

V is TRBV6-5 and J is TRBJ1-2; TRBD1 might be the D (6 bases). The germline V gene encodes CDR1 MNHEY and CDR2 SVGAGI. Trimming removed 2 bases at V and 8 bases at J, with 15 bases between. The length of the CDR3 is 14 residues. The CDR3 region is CASSYRGGRDGYTF. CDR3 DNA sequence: TGTGCCAGCAGTTACCGTGGGGGGCGGGACGGCTACACCTTC.

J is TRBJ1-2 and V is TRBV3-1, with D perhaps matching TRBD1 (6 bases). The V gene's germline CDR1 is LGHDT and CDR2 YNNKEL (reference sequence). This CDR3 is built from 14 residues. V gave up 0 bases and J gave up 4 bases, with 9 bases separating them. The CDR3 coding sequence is TGTGCCAGCAGCCAAGATGCGGGGGCCTATGGCTACACCTTC. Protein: CASSQDAGAYGYTF. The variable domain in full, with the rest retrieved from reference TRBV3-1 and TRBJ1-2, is DTAVSQTPKYLVTQMGNDKSIKCEQNLGHDTMYWYKQDSKKFLKIMFSYNNKELIINETVPNRFSPKSPDKAHLNLHINSLELGDSAVYFCASSQDAGAYGYTFGSGTRLTVV.

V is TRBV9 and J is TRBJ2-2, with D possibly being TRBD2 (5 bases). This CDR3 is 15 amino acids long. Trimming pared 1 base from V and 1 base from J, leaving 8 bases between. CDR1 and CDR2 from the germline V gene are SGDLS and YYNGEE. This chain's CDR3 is CASSVRGRNTGELFF. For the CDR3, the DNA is TGTGCCAGCAGCGTACGAGGGAGGAACACCGGGGAGCTGTTTTTT.

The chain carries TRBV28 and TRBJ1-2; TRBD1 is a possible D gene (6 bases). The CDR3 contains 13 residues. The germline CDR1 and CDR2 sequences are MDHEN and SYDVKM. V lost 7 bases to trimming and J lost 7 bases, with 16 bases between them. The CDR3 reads CASMKGGLSGYTF. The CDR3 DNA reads TGTGCCAGCATGAAAGGGGGTTTAAGTGGCTACACCTTC.

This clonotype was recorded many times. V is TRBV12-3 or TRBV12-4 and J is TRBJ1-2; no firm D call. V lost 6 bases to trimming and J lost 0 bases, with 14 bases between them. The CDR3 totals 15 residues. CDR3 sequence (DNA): TGTGCCAGCAGCGAGAGGTGGACTGCTAACTATGGCTACACCTTC. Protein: CASSERWTANYGYTF.

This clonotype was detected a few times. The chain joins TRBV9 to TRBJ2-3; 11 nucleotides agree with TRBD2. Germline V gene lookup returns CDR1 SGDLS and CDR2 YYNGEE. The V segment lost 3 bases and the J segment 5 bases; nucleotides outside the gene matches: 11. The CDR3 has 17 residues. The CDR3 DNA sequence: TGTGCCAGCAGCGCGTTGGCGAGACTAGCGGGAATAGATACGCAGTATTTT. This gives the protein CASSALARLAGIDTQYF.

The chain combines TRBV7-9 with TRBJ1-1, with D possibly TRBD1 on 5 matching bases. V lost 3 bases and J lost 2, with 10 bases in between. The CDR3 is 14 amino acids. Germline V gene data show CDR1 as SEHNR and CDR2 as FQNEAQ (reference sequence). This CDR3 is CASSFVRGNTEAFF. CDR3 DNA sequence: TGTGCCAGCAGCTTCGTTCGGGGCAACACTGAAGCTTTCTTT. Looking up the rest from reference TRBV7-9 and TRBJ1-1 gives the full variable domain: DTGVSQNPRHKITKRGQNVTFRCDPISEHNRLYWYRQTLGQGPEFLTYFQNEAQLEKSRLLSDRFSAERPKGSFSTLEIQRTEQGDSAMYLCASSFVRGNTEAFFGQGTRLTVV.

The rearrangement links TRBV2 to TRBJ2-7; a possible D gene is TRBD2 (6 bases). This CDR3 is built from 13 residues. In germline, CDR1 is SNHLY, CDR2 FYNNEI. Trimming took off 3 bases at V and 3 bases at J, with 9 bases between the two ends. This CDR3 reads CASSDRGFYEQYF. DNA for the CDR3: TGTGCCAGCAGTGATCGGGGGTTCTACGAGCAGTACTTC.

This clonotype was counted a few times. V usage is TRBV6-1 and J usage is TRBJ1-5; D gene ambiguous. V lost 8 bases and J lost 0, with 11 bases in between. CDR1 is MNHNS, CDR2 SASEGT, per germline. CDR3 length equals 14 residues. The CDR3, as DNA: TGTGCCAGCGGAGAAGAGTATAGCAATCAGCCCCAGCATTTT. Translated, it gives CASGEEYSNQPQHF.

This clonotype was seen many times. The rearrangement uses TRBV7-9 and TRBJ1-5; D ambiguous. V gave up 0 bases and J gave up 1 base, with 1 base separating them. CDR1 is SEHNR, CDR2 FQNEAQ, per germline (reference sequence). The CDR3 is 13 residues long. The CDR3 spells CASSLASNQPQHF. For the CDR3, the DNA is TGTGCCAGCAGCTTAGCCAGCAATCAGCCCCAGCATTTT.